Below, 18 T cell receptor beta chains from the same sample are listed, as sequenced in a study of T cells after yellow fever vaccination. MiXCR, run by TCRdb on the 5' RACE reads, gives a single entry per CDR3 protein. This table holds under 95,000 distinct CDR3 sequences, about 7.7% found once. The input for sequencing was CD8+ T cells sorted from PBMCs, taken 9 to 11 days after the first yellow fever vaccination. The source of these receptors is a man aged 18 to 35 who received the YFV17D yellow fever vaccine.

The CDR3 DNA is TGTGCCAGCAGCCGCGGTGGGGACAGCAATCAGCCCCAGCATTTT. Its translation: CASSRGGDSNQPQHF. The chain uses TRBV13 and TRBJ1-5, with D maybe TRBD1 (5 bases). Between the trimmed V and J ends, which lost 5 bases and 1 base, there was a span of 12 bases. The germline gives CDR1 PRHDT, CDR2 FYEKMQ (reference sequence). The CDR3 consists of 15 residues.

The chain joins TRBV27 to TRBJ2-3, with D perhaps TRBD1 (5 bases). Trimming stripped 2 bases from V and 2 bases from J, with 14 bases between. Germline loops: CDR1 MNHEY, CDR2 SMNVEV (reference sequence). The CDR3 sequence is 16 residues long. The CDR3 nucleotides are TGTGCCAGCAGTTTACTCAGGGTTTCTAACACAGATACGCAGTATTTT. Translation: CASSLLRVSNTDTQYF.

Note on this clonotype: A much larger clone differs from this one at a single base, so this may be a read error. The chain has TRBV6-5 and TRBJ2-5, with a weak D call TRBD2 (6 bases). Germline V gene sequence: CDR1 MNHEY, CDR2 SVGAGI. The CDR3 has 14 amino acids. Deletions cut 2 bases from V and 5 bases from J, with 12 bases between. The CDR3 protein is CASSYIRERETQYF. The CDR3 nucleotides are TGTGCCAGCAGTTACATCCGGGAGAGGGAGACCCAGTACTTC.

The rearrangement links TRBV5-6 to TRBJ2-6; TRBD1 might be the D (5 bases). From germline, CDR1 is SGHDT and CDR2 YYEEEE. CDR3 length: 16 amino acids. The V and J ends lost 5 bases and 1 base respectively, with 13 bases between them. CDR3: CASSTGHGSGANVLTF. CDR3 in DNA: TGTGCCAGCAGTACAGGACACGGTTCTGGGGCCAACGTCCTGACTTTC.

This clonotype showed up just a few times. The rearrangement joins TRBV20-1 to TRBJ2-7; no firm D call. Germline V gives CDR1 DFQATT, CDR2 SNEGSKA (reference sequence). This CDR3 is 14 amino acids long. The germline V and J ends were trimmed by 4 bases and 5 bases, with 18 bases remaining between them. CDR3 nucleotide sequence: TGCAGTGCTACAGGACCAACGGCGTTTCACGAGCAGTACGTC. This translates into CSATGPTAFHEQYV.

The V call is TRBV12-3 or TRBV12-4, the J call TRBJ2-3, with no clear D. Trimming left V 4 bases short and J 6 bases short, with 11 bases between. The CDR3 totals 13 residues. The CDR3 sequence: CASSWTRSDTQYF. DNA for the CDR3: TGTGCCAGCAGTTGGACCCGGAGCGATACGCAGTATTTT.

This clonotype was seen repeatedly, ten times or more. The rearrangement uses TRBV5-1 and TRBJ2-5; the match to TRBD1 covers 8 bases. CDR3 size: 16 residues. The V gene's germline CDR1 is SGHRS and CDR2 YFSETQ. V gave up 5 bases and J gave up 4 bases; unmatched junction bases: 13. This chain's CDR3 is CASRPGQALVTETQYF. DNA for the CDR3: TGCGCCAGCAGACCGGGACAGGCCCTCGTAACAGAGACCCAGTACTTC.

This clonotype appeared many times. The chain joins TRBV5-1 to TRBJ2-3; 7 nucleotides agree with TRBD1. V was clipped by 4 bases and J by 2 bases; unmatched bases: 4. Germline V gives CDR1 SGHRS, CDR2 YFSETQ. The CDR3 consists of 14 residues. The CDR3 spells CASSQGTVTDTQYF. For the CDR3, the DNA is TGCGCCAGCAGCCAGGGGACAGTCACAGATACGCAGTATTTT. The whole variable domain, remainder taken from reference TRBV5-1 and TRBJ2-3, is KAGVTQTPRYLIKTRGQQVTLSCSPISGHRSVSWYQQTPGQGLQFLFEYFSETQRNKGNFPGRFSGRQFSNSRSEMNVSTLELGDSALYLCASSQGTVTDTQYFGPGTRLTVL.

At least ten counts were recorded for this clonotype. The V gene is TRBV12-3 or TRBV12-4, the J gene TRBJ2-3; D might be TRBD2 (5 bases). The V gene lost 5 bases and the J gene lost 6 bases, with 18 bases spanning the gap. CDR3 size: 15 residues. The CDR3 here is CASSRPTLGVDTQYF. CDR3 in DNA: TGTGCCAGCAGTCGACCAACACTCGGGGTGGATACGCAGTATTTT.

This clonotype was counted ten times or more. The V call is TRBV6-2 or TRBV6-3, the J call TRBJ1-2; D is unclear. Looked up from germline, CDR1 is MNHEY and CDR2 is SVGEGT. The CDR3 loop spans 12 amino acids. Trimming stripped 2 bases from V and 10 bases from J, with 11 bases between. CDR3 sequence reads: CASSYAGMDYTF. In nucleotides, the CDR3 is TGTGCCAGCAGTTACGCTGGGATGGACTACACCTTC.

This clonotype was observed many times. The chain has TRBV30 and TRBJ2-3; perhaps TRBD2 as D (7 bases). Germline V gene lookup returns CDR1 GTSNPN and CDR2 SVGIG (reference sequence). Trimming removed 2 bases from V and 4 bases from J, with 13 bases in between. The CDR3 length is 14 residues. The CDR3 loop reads CAWSITGGADTQYF. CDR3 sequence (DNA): TGTGCCTGGAGTATCACGGGGGGCGCAGATACGCAGTATTTT.

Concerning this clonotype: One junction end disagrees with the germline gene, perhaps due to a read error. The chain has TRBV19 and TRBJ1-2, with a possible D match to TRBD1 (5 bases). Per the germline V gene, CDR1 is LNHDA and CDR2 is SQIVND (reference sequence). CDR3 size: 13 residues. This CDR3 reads CASQGEVLGGYTF. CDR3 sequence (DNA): TGTGCCAGCCAGGGTGAGGTGTTAGGCGGCTACACTTTC.

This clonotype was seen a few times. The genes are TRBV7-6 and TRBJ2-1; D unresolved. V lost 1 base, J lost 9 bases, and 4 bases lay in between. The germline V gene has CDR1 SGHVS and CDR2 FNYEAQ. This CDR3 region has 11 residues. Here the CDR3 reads CASSLGVEQFF. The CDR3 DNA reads TGTGCCAGCAGCTTAGGGGTTGAGCAGTTCTTC.

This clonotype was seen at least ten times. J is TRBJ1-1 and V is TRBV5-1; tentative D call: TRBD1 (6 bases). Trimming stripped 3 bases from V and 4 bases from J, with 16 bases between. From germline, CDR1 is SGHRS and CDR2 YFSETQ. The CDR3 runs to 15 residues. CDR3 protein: CASSSWTGAGTEAFF. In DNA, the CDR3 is TGCGCCAGCAGCTCGTGGACGGGGGCTGGCACTGAAGCTTTCTTT. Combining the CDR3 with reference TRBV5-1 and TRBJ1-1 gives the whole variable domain KAGVTQTPRYLIKTRGQQVTLSCSPISGHRSVSWYQQTPGQGLQFLFEYFSETQRNKGNFPGRFSGRQFSNSRSEMNVSTLELGDSALYLCASSSWTGAGTEAFFGQGTRLTVV.

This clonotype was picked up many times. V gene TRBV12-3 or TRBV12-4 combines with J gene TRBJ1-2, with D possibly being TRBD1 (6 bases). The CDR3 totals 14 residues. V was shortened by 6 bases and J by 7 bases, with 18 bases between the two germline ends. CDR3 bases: TGTGCCAGCAGGATTAGGGGGGGAGCTAGTGGCTACACCTTC. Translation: CASRIRGGASGYTF.

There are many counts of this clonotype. The CDR3 loop reads CASSSRDSGYTDTQYF. In nucleotides, the CDR3 is TGTGCCAGCAGTTCACGGGACAGCGGATACACAGATACGCAGTATTTT. The gene calls are TRBV6-5 and TRBJ2-3, with 7 bases identical to TRBD1. This CDR3 contains 16 residues. V dropped 4 bases and J dropped 2; count of bases not matched to a gene: 9. The germline CDR1 and CDR2 sequences are MNHEY and SVGAGI.

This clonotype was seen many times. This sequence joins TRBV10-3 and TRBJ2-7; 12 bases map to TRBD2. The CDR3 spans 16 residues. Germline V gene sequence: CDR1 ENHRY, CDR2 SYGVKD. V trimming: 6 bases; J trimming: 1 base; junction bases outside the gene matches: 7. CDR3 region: CAISSSGGETSYEQYF. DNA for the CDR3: TGTGCCATCAGCTCTAGCGGGGGGGAGACTTCCTACGAGCAGTACTTC.

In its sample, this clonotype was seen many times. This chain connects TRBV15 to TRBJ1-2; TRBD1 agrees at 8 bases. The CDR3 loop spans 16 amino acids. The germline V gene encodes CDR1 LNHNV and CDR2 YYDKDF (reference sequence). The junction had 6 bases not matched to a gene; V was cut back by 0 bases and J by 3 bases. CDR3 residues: CATSRDPQGAYYGYTF. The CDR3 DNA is TGTGCCACCAGCAGAGATCCCCAGGGGGCTTACTATGGCTACACCTTC. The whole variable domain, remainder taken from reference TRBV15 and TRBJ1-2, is DAMVIQNPRYQVTQFGKPVTLSCSQTLNHNVMYWYQQKSSQAPKLLFHYYDKDFNNEADTPDNFQSRRPNTSFCFLDIRSPGLGDTAMYLCATSRDPQGAYYGYTFGSGTRLTVV.